This paragraph covers one T cell receptor (beta chain) sequence. Its antigen is unidentified. CDR1 and CDR2 (germline): MNHEY, SMNVEV (reference sequence). CDR3 length: 16 residues. The V and J ends lost 4 bases and 0 bases respectively, with 15 bases between them. PCR was performed a second time for about 6 to 12 cycles using a sample-barcoded 5' primer and a J-beta primer mix. TCRdb called the 5' RACE reads again in MiXCR, with one record for every CDR3 protein. The sample consists of around 990,000 distinct CDR3 sequences, roughly a quarter of them appearing once. The sample originates from a study of blood T cells in healthy people across ages. Extraction of total RNA produced a minimum of 6 micrograms from each sample. Study-wide results and limits: The diversity estimates, figures obtained from one million T cells, were considered underestimates. Per million T cells, TCR beta diversity dropped roughly linearly as age increased.

These data also featured in a second study, about T cells of mothers and their children. This second study notes: It was observed that no persistent microchimeric T cell clones could be detected.

The sequenced material came from blood. J is TRBJ1-1 and V is TRBV27; D remains unclear. This receptor was taken from a girl aged 2-10 years in good health. As DNA, the CDR3 is TGTGCCAGCAGTTCCTTCCCAGGCTCTTTGAACACTGAAGCTTTCTTT. It encodes CASSSFPGSLNTEAFF.